This T cell receptor (beta chain) was recorded in a study of T-cell memory formation after mild COVID-19. Study-wide points: CM and EM subsets held most contracting CD4+ clones; EMRA held CD8+ ones. Day 37-peaking second-wave clones had unconfirmed SARS-CoV-2 specificity.

About this clonotype: Its antigen is undetermined.

Losses at the gene ends were 5 bases for V and 4 bases for J; bases not matched to a gene: 7. This CDR3 spans 15 amino acids. Germline CDR1 reads SEHNR; CDR2 reads FQNEAQ (reference sequence). From the 5' RACE reads, TCRdb called clonotypes with MiXCR, one entry per CDR3 protein. The table has 400,000 to 500,000 distinct CDR3 sequences, around 17% seen once. The sample taken for sequencing was PBMCs or a T cell subset sorted from them (not recorded which). The clonotype was recovered from a man aged 18 to 35 who had mild COVID-19 (a few samples of this study predate the infection). Cell type and time point are not known. J is TRBJ1-4 and V is TRBV7-9; TRBD1 matches at 7 bases. In DNA, the CDR3 is TGTGCCAGCAGCGGTGAGGGACAGCTTAATGAAAAACTGTTTTTT. Translating gives CASSGEGQLNEKLFF. Complete variable domain (other parts from reference TRBV7-9 and TRBJ1-4): DTGVSQNPRHKITKRGQNVTFRCDPISEHNRLYWYRQTLGQGPEFLTYFQNEAQLEKSRLLSDRFSAERPKGSFSTLEIQRTEQGDSAMYLCASSGEGQLNEKLFFGSGTQLSVL.